This TCR beta chain derives from a study of blood T cell repertoires in COVID-19. Trimming cost V 3 bases and J 2 bases; bases outside gene matches: 5. In germline, CDR1 is MNHNS, CDR2 SASEGT. This CDR3 is 15 amino acids long. This table comes from immunoSEQ multiplex PCR, and its TCRdb copy is limited to in-frame clones, with some not included. The repertoire includes over 50,000 clones, roughly 80% of them detected once, and 5% to 6% sits in the top ten. The V gene is TRBV6-1, the J gene TRBJ2-3; 7 bases match TRBD2. Sequenced material: peripheral blood. The sequence derives from a man aged 65-85 years with acute or convalescent COVID-19. CDR3 in amino acids: CASSEETSYTDTQYF. CDR3 sequence (DNA): TGTGCCAGCAGTGAGGAGACTAGCTACACAGATACGCAGTATTTT.